These 26 T cell receptor beta chains came from one sample sequenced in a study of CD8+CD57+ T cells in acquired aplastic anemia. The study profiled TCR beta VDJ and CDR3 using genomic DNA as template. MiXCR, applied by TCRdb to the reads, yields one record per CDR3 protein. The sample shows 130,000 or so distinct CDR3 sequences, 41% of them seen only once. The sample comprised sorted CD4+, CD8+, or CD8+CD57+ T cells (not recorded which) from PBMCs. The receptors stem from a human donor in good health, serving as a control.

This CDR3 is CSVSGVGPYEQYF. In DNA form, the CDR3 reads TGCAGCGTTTCAGGGGTGGGTCCCTACGAGCAGTACTTC. V usage is TRBV29-1 and J usage is TRBJ2-7; D may be TRBD1 (6 bases). Germline values: CDR1 SQVTM, CDR2 ANQGSEA. This CDR3 is built from 13 residues. Trimming removed 5 bases from V and 2 bases from J, with 13 bases in between.

This clonotype came up many times. The chain has TRBV6-2 or TRBV6-3 and TRBJ1-2; D call uncertain. CDR1 is MNHEY and CDR2 is SVGEGT in the germline V gene. V was shortened by 0 bases and J by 4 bases, with 21 bases between the two germline ends. The CDR3 consists of 18 residues. This CDR3 reads CASSYSIAGLSMGYGYTF. Here the CDR3 DNA reads TGTGCCAGCAGTTACTCGATAGCAGGACTTTCGATGGGCTATGGCTACACCTTC.

This clonotype has a handful of counts. With a much larger clone just one base away, this may be a read error. The chain couples TRBV6-5 to TRBJ2-3, with D maybe TRBD2 (6 bases). The CDR3 consists of 15 residues. The germline V gene has CDR1 MNHEY and CDR2 SVGAGI. The CDR3 sequence is CASGYSLGGRDTQYF. The CDR3 nucleotides read TGTGCCAGCGGTTACTCCTTGGGAGGCAGGGATACGCAGTATTTT.

This clonotype was seen at least ten times. The chain has TRBV14 and TRBJ2-2; 9 nucleotides agree with TRBD1. After removal of 5 bases from V and 5 bases from J, the junction contained 6 bases not matched to a gene. This CDR3 is 15 amino acids long. Germline V gives CDR1 SGHDN, CDR2 FVKESK. CDR3 DNA: TGTGCCAGCAGCTTGCGGGACAGGGCAACCGGGGAGCTGTTTTTT. Protein sequence: CASSLRDRATGELFF.

In its sample, this clonotype was seen many times. The CDR3 DNA is TGTGCCAGTAGTATAGCCACGACAGTGGATACGCAGTATTTT. The encoded protein is CASSIATTVDTQYF. The chain combines TRBV19 with TRBJ2-3, with a possible D match to TRBD1 (5 bases). V lost 1 base, J lost 6 bases, and 11 bases lay in between. Germline lookup yields CDR1 LNHDA and CDR2 SQIVND (reference sequence). The CDR3 is made up of 14 amino acids.

The chain carries TRBV29-1 and TRBJ1-1; no reliable D call. V lost 7 bases to trimming and J lost 1 base, with 13 bases between them. The germline V gene encodes CDR1 SQVTM and CDR2 ANQGSEA. The CDR3 length is 13 residues. The CDR3 sequence: CSAFPVENTEAFF. The CDR3 nucleotides are TGCAGCGCCTTTCCTGTGGAGAACACTGAAGCTTTCTTT.

This clonotype came up many times. The chain joins TRBV7-9 to TRBJ1-1; 8 bases agree with TRBD1. J was trimmed by 1 base and V by 8 bases; bases with no gene match: 9. This CDR3 region has 15 residues. CDR1 is SEHNR and CDR2 is FQNEAQ in the germline V gene (reference sequence). In DNA, the CDR3 is TGTGCCAGCGGGTCGGTCGGACAGGGGAACACTGAAGCTTTCTTT. Amino acid sequence: CASGSVGQGNTEAFF.

A remark on this clonotype: Germline is not matched at one junction end, which may reflect a read error. The chain has TRBV12-5 and TRBJ1-4, with no clear D. This CDR3 has 14 amino acids. Germline assignment: CDR1 LGHNT and CDR2 FRNRAP. Here the CDR3 DNA reads TGTGCTAGTGGTTTGGTAAACCAGGTTGAAAGACTGTTTTTT. This codes for CASGLVNQVERLFF. Full variable domain (remainder filled in from reference TRBV12-5 and TRBJ1-4): DARVTQTPRHKVTEMGQEVTMRCQPILGHNTVFWYRQTMMQGLELLAYFRNRAPLDDSGMPKDRFSAEMPDATLATLKIQPSEPRDSAVYFCASGLVNQVERLFFGSGTQLSVL.

This clonotype has only a few counts. This may stem from a read error, because a much larger clone lies one nucleotide away. Since no conserved phenylalanine or tryptophan closes the CDR3, a read error is the likely cause. J is TRBJ1-2 and V is TRBV20-1; 8 bases are shared with TRBD1. Germline V CDR1 and CDR2: DFQATT, SNEGSKA (reference sequence). J gave up 8 bases and V 3 bases, and 8 bases lay outside the gene matches. This CDR3 region has 13 residues. The CDR3 DNA is TGCAGTGCTAGTCCCGGACAGGGTCGGGGCTACACCCTC. It encodes CSASPGQGRGYTL.

The chain links TRBV2 to TRBJ1-3; D gene ambiguous. V lost 7 bases to trimming and J lost 7 bases, with 8 bases between them. Germline loops: CDR1 SNHLY, CDR2 FYNNEI. The CDR3 covers 11 residues. The CDR3 coding sequence is TGTGCCAGCAAGATACGGAACACCATATATTTT. Its protein is CASKIRNTIYF.

V and J are TRBV3-1 and TRBJ2-1; D ambiguous. CDR1 and CDR2 (germline): LGHDT, YNNKEL (reference sequence). CDR3 length: 16 residues. Trimming removed 0 bases from V and 9 bases from J, with 18 bases in between. The CDR3 DNA follows: TGTGCCAGCAGCCAAGATCCAGCATCCGTCGATCCTGAGCAGTTCTTC. It translates to CASSQDPASVDPEQFF.

This clonotype was detected ten times or more. V and J are TRBV5-4 and TRBJ1-2; D uncertain. There are 14 residues in the CDR3. The ends were cut back, 7 bases at V and 2 bases at J, with 15 bases in the middle. Looked up from germline, CDR1 is SGHNT and CDR2 is YYREEE (reference sequence). Here the CDR3 DNA reads TGTGCCAGCGCTCTATCAACGGAGAACTATGGCTACACCTTC. Translating gives CASALSTENYGYTF.

This clonotype was detected only once. The junction differs from germline at one of its ends, possibly a read error. V gene TRBV5-4 combines with J gene TRBJ1-1, with 7 bases identical to TRBD1. CDR3 length: 15 amino acids. Per germline, CDR1 SGHNT and CDR2 YYREEE (reference sequence). As DNA, the CDR3 is TGTGCCAGCAGCCAAAGACAGGGTGCGGACACCGAAGCTTTCTTT. Translated: CASSQRQGADTEAFF.

This clonotype appeared a few times. The chain is built from TRBV27 and TRBJ2-5, with 12 nucleotides matching TRBD1. The CDR3 has 20 residues. In germline, CDR1 is MNHEY, CDR2 SMNVEV (reference sequence). V trimming: 4 bases; J trimming: 1 base; junction bases outside the gene matches: 16. CDR3 DNA: TGTGCCAGCAGTTCAACCGGGACAGGGGGCCCTTGGGCCTCCCAAGAGACCCAGTACTTC. It translates to CASSSTGTGGPWASQETQYF.

The rearrangement links TRBV29-1 to TRBJ1-2; D uncertain. V dropped 3 bases and J dropped 6 bases, with 23 bases sitting between them. The CDR3 covers 16 residues. Germline CDR1 is SQVTM and CDR2 is ANQGSEA. The CDR3 DNA follows: TGCAGCGTTGAGCCCCTAGCGCGCCCGGTCGTAGATGGCTACACCTTC. Protein sequence: CSVEPLARPVVDGYTF.

To note about this clonotype: A much larger clone lies a single base off, so this may be a read error. This chain connects TRBV7-9 to TRBJ2-1; the D is unclear. The CDR3 contains 11 residues. CDR1 is SEHNR, CDR2 FQNEAQ, per germline (reference sequence). V was pared by 1 base and J by 12 bases, with 7 bases between. The CDR3 loop reads CASSLDTPQFF. DNA for the CDR3: TGTGCCAGCAGCTTAGACACGCCGCAGTTCTTC.

This clonotype was observed at least ten times. The chain links TRBV20-1 to TRBJ1-1, with no clear D. Trimming pared 1 base from V and 1 base from J, leaving 7 bases between. This CDR3 has 13 residues. In germline, CDR1 is DFQATT, CDR2 SNEGSKA (reference sequence). The CDR3 reads CSARAAANTEAFF. The CDR3 DNA follows: TGCAGTGCTAGAGCCGCAGCGAACACTGAAGCTTTCTTT.

About this clonotype: Since a much larger clone is just one base distant, this may be a read error. The chain links TRBV11-3 to TRBJ2-5; D is possibly TRBD1 or TRBD2 (6 bases each). This CDR3 is 16 amino acids long. Deletions cut 5 bases from V and 5 bases from J, with 21 bases between. Germline CDR1 and CDR2: SGHNT and YENEEA. CDR3 coding DNA: TGTGCCAGCAGCCTAGGGGGGAGCCCCCGCAGGGAGACCCAGTACTTC. This encodes CASSLGGSPRRETQYF. The variable domain in full, with the rest retrieved from reference TRBV11-3 and TRBJ2-5, is EAGVVQSPRYKIIEKKQPVAFWCNPISGHNTLYWYLQNLGQGPELLIRYENEEAVDDSQLPKDRFSAERLKGVDSTLKIQPAELGDSAVYLCASSLGGSPRRETQYFGPGTRLLVL.

This clonotype was seen ten or more times. This rearrangement joins TRBV18 to TRBJ2-7, with D perhaps being TRBD1 or TRBD2 (6 bases each). Germline V gene sequence: CDR1 KGHSH, CDR2 LQKENI. The CDR3 loop spans 14 amino acids. Trimming took off 2 bases at V and 3 bases at J, with 11 bases between the two ends. CDR3 in amino acids: CASSPRGELYEQYF. The CDR3 region has the DNA TGTGCCAGCTCACCAAGGGGGGAACTCTACGAGCAGTACTTC. Variable domain in full (rest from reference TRBV18 and TRBJ2-7): NAGVMQNPRHLVRRRGQEARLRCSPMKGHSHVYWYRQLPEEGLKFMVYLQKENIIDESGMPKERFSAEFPKEGPSILRIQQVVRGDSAAYFCASSPRGELYEQYFGPGTRLTVT.

This clonotype was seen many times. The chain carries TRBV9 and TRBJ1-6, with D hard to call. The CDR3 is made up of 16 amino acids. V was trimmed by 0 bases and J by 5 bases, leaving 12 bases between them. Per the germline V gene, CDR1 is SGDLS and CDR2 is YYNGEE. The CDR3 sequence: CASSVGGNWDNSPLHF. Written as DNA, the CDR3 is TGTGCCAGCAGCGTAGGAGGGAACTGGGATAATTCACCCCTCCACTTT.

This clonotype has a count of ten or more. The V call is TRBV7-2, the J call TRBJ2-7; D possibly corresponds to TRBD1 (5 bases). Trimming left V 1 base short and J 4 bases short, with 8 bases between. The CDR3 contains 13 residues. CDR1 and CDR2 (germline): SGHTA, FQGNSA. CDR3 sequence: CASSLGGKYEQYF. CDR3 sequence (DNA): TGTGCCAGCAGCTTAGGGGGCAAGTACGAGCAGTACTTC.

Turning to this clonotype: Germline is not matched at one junction end, which may reflect a read error. This chain connects TRBV29-1 to TRBJ2-1; 8 nucleotides line up with TRBD2. Germline V gene data show CDR1 as SQVTM and CDR2 as ANQGSEA. The CDR3 is 14 amino acids. This CDR3 is CSVAPGLGSDERFF. The CDR3 bases are TGCAGCGTTGCTCCGGGACTAGGGTCGGATGAGCGGTTCTTC.

The CDR3 DNA reads TGTGCCAGTAGTCAAGCCTCTGGAACCCTCCACTTT. It translates to CASSQASGTLHF. The J gene is TRBJ1-6, the V gene TRBV19, with unresolved D. The length of the CDR3 is 12 residues. The germline CDR1 and CDR2 sequences are LNHDA and SQIVND (reference sequence). V lost 5 bases, J lost 14 bases, and 13 bases lay in between.

This clonotype came up a few times. The V gene is TRBV6-1, the J gene TRBJ2-2, with D perhaps TRBD1 or TRBD2 (6 bases each). V was cut by 5 bases and J by 5 bases, with 12 bases left in between. Germline CDR1 and CDR2: MNHNS and SASEGT. CDR3 length: 14 residues. CDR3 bases: TGTGCCAGCAGTCACGAGGGGGGTACCGGGGAGCTGTTTTTT. It specifies CASSHEGGTGELFF.

The chain couples TRBV20-1 to TRBJ2-7, with TRBD1 matching over 9 bases. With V trimmed by 1 base and J by 3 bases, 7 bases remained unmatched. This CDR3 spans 15 amino acids. From germline, CDR1 is DFQATT and CDR2 SNEGSKA (reference sequence). The CDR3, as DNA: TGCAGTGCTAGAGGCCCGGGACAGGGAATCTACGAGCAGTACTTC. Translation: CSARGPGQGIYEQYF.

This clonotype was seen repeatedly, ten times or more. This chain links TRBV29-1 with TRBJ2-7; D is perhaps TRBD1 (6 bases). Trimming pared 7 bases from V and 5 bases from J, leaving 12 bases between. Looked up from germline, CDR1 is SQVTM and CDR2 is ANQGSEA. The CDR3 has 11 residues. The CDR3 here is CSGKQGNEQYF. DNA of the CDR3: TGCAGCGGCAAACAGGGTAACGAGCAGTACTTC.